The 7 T cell receptor beta chains in this list originate from one sample, sequenced in a study of blood T cell repertoires in COVID-19. Profiling relied on immunoSEQ multiplex PCR, and the TCRdb table lists in-frame clones only, not all of them. The sample contains some 100,000 clones, roughly 87% of which appear only once. Sequencing input: peripheral blood. The receptors come from an older woman with acute or convalescent COVID-19.

The rearrangement uses TRBV5-6 and TRBJ1-1; TRBD1 matches 8 bases. The CDR3 is 15 residues long. With 4 bases clipped from V and 6 bases from J, the junction kept 11 bases outside the gene matches. The germline V gene encodes CDR1 SGHDT and CDR2 YYEEEE. The CDR3 loop reads CASSPRTGLRPEAFF. In DNA, the CDR3 is TGTGCCAGCAGCCCCAGGACAGGGCTGAGGCCTGAAGCTTTCTTT.

The rearrangement uses TRBV11-3 and TRBJ2-3; 7 bases are shared with TRBD2. V was pared by 3 bases and J by 1 base, with 1 base of the junction left unmatched. The CDR3 runs 14 residues. CDR1 and CDR2 (germline): SGHNT, YENEEA. In DNA form, the CDR3 reads TGTGCCAGCAGCTTCCGGGGGGGCACAGATACGCAGTATTTT. This encodes CASSFRGGTDTQYF.

The V and J genes are TRBV6-1 and TRBJ1-3; TRBD1 agrees at 7 bases. This CDR3 spans 18 amino acids. In germline, CDR1 is MNHNS, CDR2 SASEGT. The V gene end was trimmed by 3 bases and the J gene end by 0 bases; junction bases not matched to a gene: 11. The CDR3 nucleotides are TGTGCCAGCAGTGAGAAAGGGTGGGGACAGAACTCTGGAAACACCATATATTTT. It is translated as CASSEKGWGQNSGNTIYF.

This rearrangement joins TRBV7-6 to TRBJ1-1, with TRBD1 matching over 8 bases. CDR1 and CDR2 from the germline V gene are SGHVS and FNYEAQ. Germline trimming cut 0 bases from V and 0 bases from J; bases unmatched to any gene: 9. CDR3 length equals 18 residues. The DNA for the CDR3 is TGTGCCAGCAGCTTAGCCCCTGTATCAGGGGGCCTGAACACTGAAGCTTTCTTT. It is translated as CASSLAPVSGGLNTEAFF.

The chain combines TRBV28 with TRBJ2-5, with no clear D. The V gene lost 6 bases and the J gene lost 3 bases, with 8 bases spanning the gap. The germline V gene encodes CDR1 MDHEN and CDR2 SYDVKM. CDR3 length: 12 amino acids. The DNA for the CDR3 is TGTGCCAGCAGCCTTAGAAAAGAGACCCAGTACTTC. Its translation: CASSLRKETQYF.

The chain combines TRBV3-1 (or the pseudogene TRBV3-2) with TRBJ2-3, with TRBD2 identical over 13 bases. Unmatched junction bases numbered 6, after V lost 0 bases and J lost 3 bases. Germline V gene data show CDR1 as LGHDT and CDR2 as YNNKEL (reference sequence). The CDR3 sequence is 18 residues long. The CDR3 region is CASSQDRLAGGGTDTQYF. Written as DNA, the CDR3 is TGTGCCAGCAGCCAAGATCGACTAGCGGGAGGAGGGACAGATACGCAGTATTTT.

V usage is TRBV2 and J usage is TRBJ2-1; possibly TRBD2 for D (5 bases). This CDR3 region has 13 residues. The germline V gene has CDR1 SNHLY and CDR2 FYNNEI. V lost 4 bases and J 7 bases, leaving 11 bases between the germline ends. The CDR3 region is CASSGPSLNEQFF. CDR3 bases: TGTGCCAGCAGTGGGCCTAGCTTAAATGAGCAGTTCTTC.